Below, one T cell receptor (beta chain) is given with its context. Its target is unknown. This sample is part of a study of cytomegalovirus exposure and HLA in healthy donors. The PCR had 60 Vbeta and 13 Jbeta primers. As processed by the authors: In a later analysis, the count reached some 75 million unique TCR beta chains, with around 10 million shared. Libraries were prepared by immunoSEQ multiplex PCR; TCRdb keeps only in-frame clonotypes and omits some of them. V and J calls and clone size follow that table, whereas D and trimming were derived from the DNA. This sample has 90,000 or so clones; less than 70% occur once, and the top ten carry 2.5% to 3%. General study findings and limits: Later examination showed HLA-associated TCR beta chains had greater clonal expansion than equally common others. Reports showed the classifier diagnosing cytomegalovirus status with high specificity and sensitivity.

This CDR3 has 16 residues. CDR1 is LGHNA and CDR2 is YSLEER in the germline V gene. Losses at the gene ends were 6 bases for V and 5 bases for J; bases not matched to a gene: 12. Those who donated were healthy bone marrow donors. The rearrangement links TRBV4-3 to TRBJ2-5; 10 bases agree with TRBD2. The material sequenced was PBMCs. This TCR derives from a man between 45 and 60 years old in good health and CMV-seronegative. The CDR3, as DNA: TGCGCCAGCAGTCGGCATCTAGCGGGAGTAGGGGAGACCCAGTACTTC. It yields the protein CASSRHLAGVGETQYF.